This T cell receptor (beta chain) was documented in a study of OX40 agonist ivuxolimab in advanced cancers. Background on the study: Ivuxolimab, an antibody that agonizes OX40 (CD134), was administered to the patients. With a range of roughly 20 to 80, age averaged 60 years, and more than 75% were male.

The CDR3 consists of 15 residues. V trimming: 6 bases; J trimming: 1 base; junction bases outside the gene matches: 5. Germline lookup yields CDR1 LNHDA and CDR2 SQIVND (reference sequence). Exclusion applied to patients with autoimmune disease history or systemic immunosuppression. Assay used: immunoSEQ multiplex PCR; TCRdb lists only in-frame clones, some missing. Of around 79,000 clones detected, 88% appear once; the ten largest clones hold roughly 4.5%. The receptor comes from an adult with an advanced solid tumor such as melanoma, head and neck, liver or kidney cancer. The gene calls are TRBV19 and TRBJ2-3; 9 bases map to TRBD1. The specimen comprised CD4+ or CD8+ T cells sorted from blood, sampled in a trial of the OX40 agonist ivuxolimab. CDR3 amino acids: CASSMGQGRTDTQYF. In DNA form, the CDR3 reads TGTGCCAGTAGCATGGGACAGGGCCGCACAGATACGCAGTATTTT.